The entry below describes one TCR beta chain. Antigen: not known. This sample is part of a study of OX40 agonist ivuxolimab in advanced cancers. Study as a whole: At doses from 0.01 to 10 mg/kg, patients were given intravenous ivuxolimab every 2 weeks. Hepatocellular carcinoma, melanoma, renal cell or head and neck cancer occurred in dose-escalation patients. Study-wide results and caveats: Expanded clones were, on average, more numerous among CD8+ T cells than CD4+. At doses 0.1 to 3.0 mg/kg, CD4+ and CD8+ clones expanded.

V lost 3 bases, J lost 4 bases, and 10 bases lay in between. The CDR3 consists of 14 residues. Germline V gene lookup returns CDR1 MNHEY and CDR2 SVGAGI. Assay: immunoSEQ multiplex PCR; the TCRdb copy retains only in-frame clones and omits some. The sample lists around 70,000 clones, over 75% occurring once. The genes are TRBV6-5 and TRBJ2-1; unclear D gene. The clonotype originates from an adult with an advanced solid tumor such as melanoma, head and neck, liver or kidney cancer. The input for sequencing was CD4+ or CD8+ T cells sorted from blood, taken in a trial of the OX40 agonist ivuxolimab. CDR3 sequence: CASSYRQEYNEQFF. CDR3 bases: TGTGCCAGCAGTTATCGCCAGGAGTACAATGAGCAGTTCTTC.